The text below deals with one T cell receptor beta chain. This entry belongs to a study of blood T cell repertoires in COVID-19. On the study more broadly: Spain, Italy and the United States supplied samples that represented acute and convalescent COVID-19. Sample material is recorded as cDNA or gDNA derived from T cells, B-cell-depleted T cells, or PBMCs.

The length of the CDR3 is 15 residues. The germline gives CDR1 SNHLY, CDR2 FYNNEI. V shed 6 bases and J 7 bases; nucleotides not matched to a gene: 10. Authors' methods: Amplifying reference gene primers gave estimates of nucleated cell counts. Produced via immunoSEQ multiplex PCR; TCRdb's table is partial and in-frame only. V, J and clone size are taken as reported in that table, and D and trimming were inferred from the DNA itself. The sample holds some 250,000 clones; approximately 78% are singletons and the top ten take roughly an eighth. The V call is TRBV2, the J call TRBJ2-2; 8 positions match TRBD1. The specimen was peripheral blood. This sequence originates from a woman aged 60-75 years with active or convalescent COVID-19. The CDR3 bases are TGTGCCAGCAGCAGGGACAGGTGGAGTGGCGGGGAGCTGTTTTTT. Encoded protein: CASSRDRWSGGELFF.